This TCR beta chain was captured by sequencing in a study of T-cell reconstitution after alpha-beta-depleted transplantation in children. Study observations and caveats: By one year post-transplant, T-cell counts and diversity largely arose from T cells that were newly produced. About two months after transplant, alpha-beta T cells reportedly came from several hundred expanded graft clones. Day-60 TCRbeta diversity that was high in some patients was derived from surviving recipient T cells and thymic progenitors.

This sample's TCRbeta library carried unique molecular identifier barcodes. Via MiXCR, TCRdb re-called the PCR reads, giving one row per CDR3 protein. The sample lists a few hundred thousand distinct CDR3 sequences, roughly a quarter occurring once. The germline V gene has CDR1 LNHNV and CDR2 YYDKDF (reference sequence). Trimming at V came to 0 bases and at J to 4 bases, leaving 8 bases not matched to a gene. The CDR3 is made up of 17 amino acids. This clonotype was seen at least ten times. Its specificity is not known. The chain recombines TRBV15 with TRBJ2-1, with 8 bases fitting TRBD2. The material sequenced was PBMCs, mostly from graft donor cells, taken 360 days after TCRalphabeta/CD19-depleted stem cell transplant. The origin of this receptor is a female patient aged 2-9 years who had a stem cell transplant for congenital amegakaryocytic thrombocytopenia, so the T cells may come from the graft donor. In DNA, the CDR3 is TGTGCCACCAGCAGAGACGGGTACGGGAGGGTTTACAATGAGCAGTTCTTC. Translation: CATSRDGYGRVYNEQFF.